This T cell receptor (beta chain) stems from a study of chemoradiotherapy in HPV16-positive cancers. Repertoires were sampled repeatedly during chemoradiotherapy. The study's findings and limits: During treatment, candidate HPV-specific clones and E7-related motifs expanded in tumor. Functional assays defining HPV-specific T cells used only a couple of HPV16-positive patients. For HPV16-positive patients, expanding HPV-responsive T cells associated with longer recurrence-free survival.

For this clone: Its target is unknown.

Clones were read by immunoSEQ multiplex PCR, and TCRdb kept only the in-frame ones, dropping some. The table lists 55,000 to 85,000 clones, approximately 91% of them singletons, with 4% to 4.5% in the top ten. The CDR3 contains 16 residues. After removal of 5 bases from V and 5 bases from J, the junction contained 11 bases not matched to a gene. The germline V gene encodes CDR1 LNHDA and CDR2 SQIVND (reference sequence). The source of this sequence is a human donor with HPV-associated anogenital cancer. Sequenced material: blood, taken from a patient who underwent chemoradiotherapy. J is TRBJ1-2 and V is TRBV19, with TRBD1 matching 10 bases. The CDR3: CASSLTGTGVRYGYTF. The CDR3 DNA is TGTGCCAGTAGTTTAACCGGGACAGGGGTGCGGTATGGCTACACCTTC.